What follows are 19 T cell receptor beta chains derived from one specimen sequenced in a study of blood T cell repertoires in COVID-19. Generated by immunoSEQ multiplex PCR, the TCRdb table keeps only in-frame clones and is missing some. The repertoire holds some 670,000 clones, with 85% to 90% as singletons. The sequencing input was peripheral blood. These receptors were taken from a woman in her late teens or twenties with acute or convalescent COVID-19.

This clone showed up just once. The rearrangement uses TRBV5-1 and TRBJ1-6, with TRBD1 matching over 7 bases. CDR1 and CDR2 from the germline V gene are SGHRS and YFSETQ. V trimming: 4 bases; J trimming: 9 bases; junction bases outside the gene matches: 13. The CDR3 covers 16 residues. The CDR3 region is CASSRLEAGGGSPLHF. As DNA, the CDR3 is TGCGCCAGCAGCCGCCTAGAAGCAGGGGGAGGTTCACCCCTCCACTTT.

The genes are TRBV27 and TRBJ2-7; 7 positions match TRBD1. The CDR3 contains 15 residues. Germline V CDR1 and CDR2: MNHEY, SMNVEV (reference sequence). The ends lost 2 bases at V and 3 bases at J; junction bases unmatched: 7. The CDR3 spells CASSLDSHRGYEQYF. In DNA, the CDR3 is TGTGCCAGCAGTTTAGACTCACACAGGGGCTACGAGCAGTACTTC.

Here the CDR3 DNA reads TGTGCCAGCAGCCGGGACTCCCTGGGCACAGATACGCAGTATTTT. This gives the protein CASSRDSLGTDTQYF. The chain combines TRBV7-3 with TRBJ2-3; D perhaps matches TRBD2 (6 bases). From germline, CDR1 is SGHTA and CDR2 FQGTGA. CDR3 length: 15 residues. V shed 5 bases and J shed 1 base, with 13 bases lying between them.

The chain is built from TRBV5-1 and TRBJ2-5, with 7 bases matching TRBD1. CDR3 length: 14 amino acids. V shed 4 bases, J shed 6 bases, and the junction held 9 bases outside the gene matches. The germline V gene encodes CDR1 SGHRS and CDR2 YFSETQ. The CDR3 here is CASSIDTGVQTQYF. In nucleotides, the CDR3 is TGCGCCAGCAGCATCGATACAGGGGTTCAGACCCAGTACTTC. Full variable domain (rest looked up from reference TRBV5-1 and TRBJ2-5): KAGVTQTPRYLIKTRGQQVTLSCSPISGHRSVSWYQQTPGQGLQFLFEYFSETQRNKGNFPGRFSGRQFSNSRSEMNVSTLELGDSALYLCASSIDTGVQTQYFGPGTRLLVL.

The CDR3 DNA reads as TGTGCCAGCATAAGAAGGGGCAACGCCTACGAGCAGTACTTC. It codes for CASIRRGNAYEQYF. This chain connects TRBV2 to TRBJ2-7, with D maybe TRBD1 (5 bases). The CDR3 spans 14 residues. Per germline, CDR1 SNHLY and CDR2 FYNNEI. V dropped 7 bases and J dropped 2 bases, with 15 bases sitting between them.

The rearrangement uses TRBV19 and TRBJ1-2, with 8 bases that match TRBD1. This CDR3 region has 14 residues. The trim removed 5 bases at V and 4 bases at J, leaving 6 bases unmatched. Germline assignment: CDR1 LNHDA and CDR2 SQIVND (reference sequence). CDR3 in DNA: TGTGCCAGTAGTGTTACAGGGGGATCCTATGGCTACACCTTC. The encoded protein is CASSVTGGSYGYTF.

J is TRBJ1-5 and V is TRBV18; D gene uncertain. Germline values: CDR1 KGHSH, CDR2 LQKENI. This CDR3 spans 17 amino acids. Between the trimmed V and J ends, which lost 0 bases and 5 bases, there was a span of 17 bases. The CDR3 sequence: CASSPPRHTPAYQPQHF. The CDR3 nucleotides read TGTGCCAGCTCACCACCGAGGCATACCCCGGCCTATCAGCCCCAGCATTTT.

The chain joins TRBV18 to TRBJ1-3, with a possible D match to TRBD1 (5 bases). Germline CDR1 reads KGHSH; CDR2 reads LQKENI. The V and J ends lost 4 bases and 0 bases respectively, with 16 bases between them. The CDR3 runs 17 residues. The chain's CDR3 is CASSRTGLRYSGNTIYF. The DNA for the CDR3 is TGTGCCAGCTCACGCACAGGTCTACGATACTCTGGAAACACCATATATTTT.

The chain employs TRBV13 and TRBJ1-3; D is perhaps TRBD1 (5 bases). The CDR3 has 14 amino acids. Germline CDR1 is PRHDT and CDR2 is FYEKMQ (reference sequence). Trimming removed 0 bases from V and 4 bases from J, with 7 bases in between. DNA of the CDR3: TGTGCCAGCAGCTTAGGGGGGCGAGGAAACACCATATATTTT. Amino acids: CASSLGGRGNTIYF.

The J gene is TRBJ2-3, the V gene TRBV24-1; 7 nucleotides match TRBD1. Germline values: CDR1 KGHDR, CDR2 SFDVKD. This CDR3 is built from 16 residues. Trimming removed 0 bases from V and 0 bases from J; junction bases left unmatched: 2. The CDR3 here is CATSDLEGASTDTQYF. Written as DNA, the CDR3 is TGTGCCACCAGTGATTTGGAGGGGGCTAGCACAGATACGCAGTATTTT.

A single count supports this clone. The gene calls are TRBV19 and TRBJ1-3; the D gene is possibly TRBD1 (6 bases). The V gene lost 4 bases and the J gene lost 2 bases, with 18 bases spanning the gap. Germline V gene data show CDR1 as LNHDA and CDR2 as SQIVND (reference sequence). The CDR3 covers 17 residues. CDR3 DNA sequence: TGTGCCAGTAGTACCTCCTACAGGGTTCTGGCTGGAAACACCATATATTTT. Its translation is CASSTSYRVLAGNTIYF.

The chain couples TRBV10-2 to TRBJ1-2; D might be TRBD1 (5 bases). V was pared by 4 bases and J by 8 bases, with 14 bases between. Germline V lookup: CDR1 WSHSY, CDR2 SAAADI. The CDR3 is 13 amino acids. The chain's CDR3 is CASSGGEAGGYTF. Here the CDR3 DNA reads TGCGCCAGCAGTGGGGGGGAAGCGGGAGGCTACACCTTC.

The chain links TRBV7-6 to TRBJ1-1; D ambiguous. From germline, CDR1 is SGHVS and CDR2 FNYEAQ. There are 15 residues in the CDR3. Trimming removed 1 base at V and 7 bases at J, with 16 bases between. In nucleotides, the CDR3 is TGTGCCAGCAGCTTAGGCCGACCCGCAGCGGATGAAGCTTTCTTT. Its protein product is CASSLGRPAADEAFF.

The chain joins TRBV9 to TRBJ2-5; 11 nucleotides line up with TRBD2. Germline assignment: CDR1 SGDLS and CDR2 YYNGEE. Trimming cost V 4 bases and J 5 bases; bases outside gene matches: 7. The CDR3 is 15 amino acids. Written as DNA, the CDR3 is TGTGCCAGCAGCCTTAGCGGGGGGGCGAGTGAGACCCAGTACTTC. It yields the protein CASSLSGGASETQYF.

V is TRBV4-1 and J is TRBJ2-2; possible D gene TRBD2, 5 bases. Germline V gene data show CDR1 as MGHRA and CDR2 as YSYEKL. V lost 7 bases and J lost 1, with 10 bases in between. CDR3 size: 14 residues. The CDR3, as DNA: TGCGCCAGCAACCAGCGGCAGAACACCGGGGAGCTGTTTTTT. Protein sequence: CASNQRQNTGELFF.

V gene TRBV9 combines with J gene TRBJ2-7; D possibly corresponds to TRBD1 (7 bases). The CDR3 contains 14 residues. Trimming shortened V by 3 bases and J by 0 bases, and 10 bases separated the two germline ends. Germline V gene lookup returns CDR1 SGDLS and CDR2 YYNGEE. In DNA, the CDR3 is TGTGCCAGCAGCGGCCAGGGGGGCTCCTACGAGCAGTACTTC. It codes for CASSGQGGSYEQYF.

This chain uses TRBV15 with TRBJ2-5; TRBD1 aligns across 10 bases. The CDR3 runs to 15 residues. The trim removed 1 base at V and 3 bases at J, leaving 2 bases unmatched. Germline V lookup: CDR1 LNHNV, CDR2 YYDKDF (reference sequence). CDR3 nucleotide sequence: TGTGCCACCAGCAGAGGGGACAGGGGCGAAGAGACCCAGTACTTC. Translation: CATSRGDRGEETQYF.

The chain uses TRBV5-8 and TRBJ1-2; TRBD1 matches at 10 bases. There are 15 residues in the CDR3. Germline lookup yields CDR1 SGHTS and CDR2 YDEGEE. After removal of 2 bases from V and 7 bases from J, the junction contained 8 bases not matched to a gene. This CDR3 is CASSFDGTGVLGYTF. CDR3 nucleotide sequence: TGTGCCAGCAGCTTCGACGGGACAGGGGTTCTTGGCTACACCTTC.

V gene TRBV7-6 combines with J gene TRBJ1-5; no firm D call. The germline V gene has CDR1 SGHVS and CDR2 FNYEAQ. The CDR3 is made up of 16 amino acids. With 1 base removed from V and 0 bases from J, the gap between germline ends came to 10 bases. CDR3 bases: TGTGCCAGCAGCTTAGGCGGAGGGTATAGCAATCAGCCCCAGCATTTT. Translating it yields CASSLGGGYSNQPQHF. Full variable domain (outside the CDR3, taken from reference TRBV7-6 and TRBJ1-5): GAGVSQSPRYKVTKRGQDVALRCDPISGHVSLYWYRQALGQGPEFLTYFNYEAQQDKSGLPNDRFSAERPEGSISTLTIQRTEQRDSAMYRCASSLGGGYSNQPQHFGDGTRLSIL.